This T cell receptor (beta chain) was obtained from a study of sequential checkpoint blockade in melanoma. Looking at the study overall: First-line arms were nivolumab then ipilimumab, or the reverse, randomized 1:1. After both sequences, patients received maintenance nivolumab.

The CDR3 is 16 residues long. Germline V gives CDR1 WNHNN, CDR2 SYGVQD (reference sequence). Trimming cost V 6 bases and J 0 bases, with 15 bases left between them. The repertoire was sequenced with immunoSEQ multiplex PCR; TCRdb's copy has only in-frame clones and lacks some. Here the sample spans around 18,000 clones, 55% to 70% being singletons. This clone has only one observation. Treatment described: randomized to nivolumab then ipilimumab (arm A) or the reverse (arm B). None of the patients previously received DNA-damaging chemotherapy. The J gene is TRBJ2-1, the V gene TRBV10-1; D is possibly TRBD2 (5 bases). The source was CD8+ T cells sorted from blood (inferred from file names), collected from a patient given nivolumab and ipilimumab in sequence. This clonotype originated in a human donor with melanoma. This chain's CDR3 is CASSSGASSSYNEQFF. The CDR3 DNA follows: TGCGCCAGCAGCAGCGGCGCGTCGAGCTCCTACAATGAGCAGTTCTTC.